This T cell receptor (beta chain) was recorded in a study of T cell responses to AZD1222 COVID-19 vaccine. The study, taken as a whole, reports: Recipients of two AZD1222 doses showed rising Spike-specific TCR breadth and depth. Nearly half of unique spike-specific TCRs reportedly avoided B.1.351 and B.1.1.7 mutated regions.

Method: immunoSEQ multiplex PCR; TCRdb's copy keeps in-frame clones and lacks some. This repertoire shows about 50,000 clones, more than 70% found once; its top ten account for roughly a fifth. Comments on this clone: Its antigen remains unknown.

This receptor was taken from an adult in good health. Here the sequenced sample was peripheral blood, taken on day 0 of MenACWY control vaccination.

The chain's CDR3 is CAWETPLAGSYNEQFF. The CDR3 bases are TGTGCCTGGGAGACACCACTAGCGGGATCCTACAATGAGCAGTTCTTC. The chain links TRBV30 to TRBJ2-1, with 10 bases lining up with TRBD2. J lost 1 base, V lost 5 bases, and 8 bases had no gene match. The CDR3 totals 16 residues. Germline loops: CDR1 GTSNPN, CDR2 SVGIG (reference sequence).